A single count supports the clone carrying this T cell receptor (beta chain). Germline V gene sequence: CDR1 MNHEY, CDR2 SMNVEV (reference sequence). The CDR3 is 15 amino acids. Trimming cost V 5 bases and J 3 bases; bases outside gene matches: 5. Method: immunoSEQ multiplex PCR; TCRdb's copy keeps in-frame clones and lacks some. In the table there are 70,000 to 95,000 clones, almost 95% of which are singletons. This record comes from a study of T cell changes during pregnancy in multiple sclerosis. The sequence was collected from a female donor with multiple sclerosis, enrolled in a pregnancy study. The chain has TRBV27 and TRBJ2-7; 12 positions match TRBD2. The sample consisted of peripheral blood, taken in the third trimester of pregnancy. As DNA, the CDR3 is TGTGCCAGCAGTCTACGGACTAGCGGGAACTACGAGCAGTACTTC. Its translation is CASSLRTSGNYEQYF.